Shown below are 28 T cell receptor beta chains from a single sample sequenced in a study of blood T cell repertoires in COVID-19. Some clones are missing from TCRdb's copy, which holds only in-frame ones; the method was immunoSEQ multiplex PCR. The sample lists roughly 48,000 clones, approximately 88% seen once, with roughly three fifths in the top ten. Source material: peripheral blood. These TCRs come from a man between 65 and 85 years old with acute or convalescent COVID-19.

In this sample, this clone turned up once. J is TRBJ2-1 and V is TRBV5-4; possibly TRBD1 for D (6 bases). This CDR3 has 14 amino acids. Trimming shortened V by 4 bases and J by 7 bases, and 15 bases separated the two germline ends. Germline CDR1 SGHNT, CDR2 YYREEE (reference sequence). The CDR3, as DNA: TGTGCCAGCAGCGTCAGGGTAAGGGGGAATGAGCAGTTCTTC. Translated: CASSVRVRGNEQFF.

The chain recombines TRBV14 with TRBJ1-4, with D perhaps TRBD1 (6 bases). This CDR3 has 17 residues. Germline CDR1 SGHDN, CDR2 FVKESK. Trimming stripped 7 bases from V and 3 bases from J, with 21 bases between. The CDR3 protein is CASIPKGGRWANEKLFF. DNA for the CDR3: TGTGCCAGCATCCCGAAGGGGGGGAGATGGGCTAATGAAAAACTGTTTTTT.

This CDR3 is CASSEAGTGVNQETQYF. CDR3 bases: TGTGCCAGCAGTGAAGCCGGGACAGGGGTCAACCAAGAGACCCAGTACTTC. The rearrangement uses TRBV6-1 and TRBJ2-5; 10 nucleotides agree with TRBD1. The V gene end was trimmed by 0 bases and the J gene end by 0 bases; junction bases not matched to a gene: 4. CDR3 size: 17 residues. Germline V gene lookup returns CDR1 MNHNS and CDR2 SASEGT.

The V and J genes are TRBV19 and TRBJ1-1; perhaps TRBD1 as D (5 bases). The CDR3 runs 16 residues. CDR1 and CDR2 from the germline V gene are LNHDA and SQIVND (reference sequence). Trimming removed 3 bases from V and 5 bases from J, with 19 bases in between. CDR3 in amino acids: CASSMEGANLRTEAFF. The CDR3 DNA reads TGTGCCAGTAGTATGGAAGGGGCGAACCTGAGAACTGAAGCTTTCTTT.

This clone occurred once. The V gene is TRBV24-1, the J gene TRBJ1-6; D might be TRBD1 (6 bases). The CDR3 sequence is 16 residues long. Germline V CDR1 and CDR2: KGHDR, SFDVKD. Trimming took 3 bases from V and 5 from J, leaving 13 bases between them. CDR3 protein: CATSDLRTAHNSPLHF. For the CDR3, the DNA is TGTGCCACCAGTGATCTCCGGACAGCTCATAATTCACCCCTCCACTTT.

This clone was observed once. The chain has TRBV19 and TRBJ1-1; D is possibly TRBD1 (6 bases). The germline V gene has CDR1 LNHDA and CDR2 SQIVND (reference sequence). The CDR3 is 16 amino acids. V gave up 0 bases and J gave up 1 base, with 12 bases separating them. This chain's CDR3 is CASSIDVGARNTEAFF. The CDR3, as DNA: TGTGCCAGTAGTATAGATGTGGGGGCACGGAACACTGAAGCTTTCTTT.

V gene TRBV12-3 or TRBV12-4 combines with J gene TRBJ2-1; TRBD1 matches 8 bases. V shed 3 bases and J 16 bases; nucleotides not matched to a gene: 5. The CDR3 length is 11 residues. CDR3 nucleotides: TGTGCCAGCAGTTTTGGGCCAGGGGGCTTCTTC. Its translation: CASSFGPGGFF.

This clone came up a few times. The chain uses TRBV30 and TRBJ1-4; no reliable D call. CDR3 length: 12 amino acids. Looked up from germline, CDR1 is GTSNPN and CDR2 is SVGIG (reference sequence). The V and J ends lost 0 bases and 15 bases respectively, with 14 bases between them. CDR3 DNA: TGTGCCTGGAGTGTAACGCTACCCATTGTGTTTTTT. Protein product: CAWSVTLPIVFF. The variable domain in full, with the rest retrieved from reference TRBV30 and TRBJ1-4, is SQTIHQWPATLVQPVGSPLSLECTVEGTSNPNLYWYRQAAGRGLQLLFYSVGIGQISSEVPQNLSASRPQDRQFILSSKKLLLSDSGFYLCAWSVTLPIVFFGSGTQLSVL.

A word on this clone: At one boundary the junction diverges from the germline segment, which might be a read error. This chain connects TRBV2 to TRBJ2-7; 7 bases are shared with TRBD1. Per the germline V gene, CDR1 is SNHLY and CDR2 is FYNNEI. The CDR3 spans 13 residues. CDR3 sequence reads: CASTIDRATNLPF. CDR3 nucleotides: TGTGCCAGCACCATTGACAGGGCCACGAACCTACCCTTC.

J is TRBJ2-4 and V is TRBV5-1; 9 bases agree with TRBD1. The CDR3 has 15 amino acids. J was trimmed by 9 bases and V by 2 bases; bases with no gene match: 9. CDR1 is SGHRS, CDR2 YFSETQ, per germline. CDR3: CASSLGQGPIGIQYF. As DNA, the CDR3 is TGCGCCAGCAGCTTAGGACAGGGGCCGATAGGCATTCAGTACTTC.

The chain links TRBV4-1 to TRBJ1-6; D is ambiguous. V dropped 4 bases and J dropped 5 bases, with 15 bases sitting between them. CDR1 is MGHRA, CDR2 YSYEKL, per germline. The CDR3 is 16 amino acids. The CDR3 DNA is TGCGCCAGCAGCCTCTACTCGAACGACAATAATTCACCCCTCCACTTT. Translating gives CASSLYSNDNNSPLHF.

The CDR3 loop reads CASSSQEGNTDTQYF. CDR3 bases: TGTGCCAGCAGCTCGCAGGAAGGAAACACAGATACGCAGTATTTT. This sequence joins TRBV7-6 and TRBJ2-3; no clear D. Trimming removed 4 bases from V and 2 bases from J, with 13 bases in between. The CDR3 runs to 15 residues. Per germline, CDR1 SGHVS and CDR2 FNYEAQ.

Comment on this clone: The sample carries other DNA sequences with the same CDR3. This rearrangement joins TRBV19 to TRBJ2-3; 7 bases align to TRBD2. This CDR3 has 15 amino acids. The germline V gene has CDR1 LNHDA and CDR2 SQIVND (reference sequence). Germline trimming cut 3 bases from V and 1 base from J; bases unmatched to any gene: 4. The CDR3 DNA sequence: TGTGCCAGTAGTATTCCTAGCGGAGGCACAGATACGCAGTATTTT. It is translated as CASSIPSGGTDTQYF.

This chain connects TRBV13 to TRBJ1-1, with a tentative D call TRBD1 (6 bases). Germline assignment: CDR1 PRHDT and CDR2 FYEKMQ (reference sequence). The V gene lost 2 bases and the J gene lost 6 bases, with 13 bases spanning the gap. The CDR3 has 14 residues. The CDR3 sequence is CASSLNAGVAEAFF. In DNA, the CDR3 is TGTGCCAGCAGCTTAAACGCAGGGGTCGCTGAAGCTTTCTTT.

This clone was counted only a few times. This CDR3 reads CASSILTSGGRVEQFF. The CDR3 coding sequence is TGTGCCAGTAGTATCCTTACTAGCGGGGGCCGGGTTGAGCAGTTCTTC. The rearrangement links TRBV19 to TRBJ2-1, with 11 bases identical to TRBD2. This CDR3 has 16 residues. V lost 3 bases to trimming and J lost 9 bases; unmatched junction nucleotides: 10. Germline lookup yields CDR1 LNHDA and CDR2 SQIVND (reference sequence).

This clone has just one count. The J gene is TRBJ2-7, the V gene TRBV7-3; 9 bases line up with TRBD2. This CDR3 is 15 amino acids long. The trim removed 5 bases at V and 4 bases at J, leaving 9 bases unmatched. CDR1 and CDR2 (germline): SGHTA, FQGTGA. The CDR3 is CASSAAGGQFYEQYF. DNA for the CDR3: TGTGCCAGCAGCGCCGCGGGAGGGCAATTTTACGAGCAGTACTTC.

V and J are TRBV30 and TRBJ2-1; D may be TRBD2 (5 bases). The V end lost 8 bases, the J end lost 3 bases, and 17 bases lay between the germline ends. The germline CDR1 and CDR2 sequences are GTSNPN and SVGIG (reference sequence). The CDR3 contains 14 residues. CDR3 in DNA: TGTGCCGGAGGCCAATCGGGATTCTACAATGAGCAGTTCTTC. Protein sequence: CAGGQSGFYNEQFF.

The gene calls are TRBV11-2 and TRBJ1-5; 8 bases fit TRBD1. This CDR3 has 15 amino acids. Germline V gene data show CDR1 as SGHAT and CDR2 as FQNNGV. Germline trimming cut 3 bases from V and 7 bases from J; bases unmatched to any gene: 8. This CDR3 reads CASSFGQGGNQPQHF. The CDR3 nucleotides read TGTGCCAGCAGCTTCGGACAGGGAGGGAACCAGCCCCAGCATTTT. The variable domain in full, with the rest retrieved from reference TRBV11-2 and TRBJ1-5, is EAGVAQSPRYKIIEKRQSVAFWCNPISGHATLYWYQQILGQGPKLLIQFQNNGVVDDSQLPKDRFSAERLKGVDSTLKIQPAKLEDSAVYLCASSFGQGGNQPQHFGDGTRLSIL.

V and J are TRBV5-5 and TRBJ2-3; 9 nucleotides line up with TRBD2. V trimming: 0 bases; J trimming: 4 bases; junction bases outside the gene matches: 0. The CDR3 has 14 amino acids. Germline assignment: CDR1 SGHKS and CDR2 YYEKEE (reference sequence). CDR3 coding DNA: TGTGCCAGCAGCTTGGGACTAGCGGCAGATACGCAGTATTTT. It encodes CASSLGLAADTQYF.

The CDR3 protein is CASSLSPPGREAFF. Here the CDR3 DNA reads TGTGCCAGCAGTTTATCCCCGCCAGGTCGAGAAGCTTTCTTT. The gene calls are TRBV27 and TRBJ1-1; D remains unclear. The germline V gene has CDR1 MNHEY and CDR2 SMNVEV (reference sequence). This CDR3 is 14 amino acids long. The V end was cut by 0 bases, the J end by 8 bases, with 13 bases between.

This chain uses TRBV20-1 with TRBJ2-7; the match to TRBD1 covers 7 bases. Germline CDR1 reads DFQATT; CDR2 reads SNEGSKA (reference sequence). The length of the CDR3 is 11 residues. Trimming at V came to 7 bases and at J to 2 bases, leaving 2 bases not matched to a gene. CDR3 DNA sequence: TGCAGTGGGGACAGCGCCTACGAGCAGTACTTC. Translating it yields CSGDSAYEQYF.

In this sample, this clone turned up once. Written as DNA, the CDR3 is TGCGCCAGCAGCCAGTTGACAGGGGGGACCTACGAGCAGTACTTC. It yields the protein CASSQLTGGTYEQYF. The V and J genes are TRBV4-1 and TRBJ2-7; 9 bases fit TRBD1. The CDR3 is 15 amino acids. Losses at the gene ends were 3 bases for V and 2 bases for J; bases not matched to a gene: 5. The V gene's germline CDR1 is MGHRA and CDR2 YSYEKL.

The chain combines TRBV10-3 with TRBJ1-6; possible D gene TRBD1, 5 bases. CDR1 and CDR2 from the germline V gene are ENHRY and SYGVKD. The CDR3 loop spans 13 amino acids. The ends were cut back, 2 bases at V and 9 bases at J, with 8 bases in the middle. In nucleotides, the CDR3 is TGTGCCATCAGTGAGGCGGGGGGTTCACCCCTCCACTTT. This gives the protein CAISEAGGSPLHF.

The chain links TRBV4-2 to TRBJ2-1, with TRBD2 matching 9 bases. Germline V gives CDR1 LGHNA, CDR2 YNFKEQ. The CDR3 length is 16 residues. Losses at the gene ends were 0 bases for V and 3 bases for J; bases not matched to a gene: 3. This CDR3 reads CASSQEPSGVYNEQFF. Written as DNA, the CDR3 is TGTGCCAGCAGCCAAGAACCTAGCGGGGTCTACAATGAGCAGTTCTTC.

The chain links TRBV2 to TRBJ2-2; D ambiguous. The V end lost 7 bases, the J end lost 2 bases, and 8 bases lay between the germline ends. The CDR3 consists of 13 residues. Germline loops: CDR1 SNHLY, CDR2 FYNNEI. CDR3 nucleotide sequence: TGTGCCAGCACTCCCTTTAACACCGGGGAGCTGTTTTTT. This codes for CASTPFNTGELFF. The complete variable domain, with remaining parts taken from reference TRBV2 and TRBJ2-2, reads EPEVTQTPSHQVTQMGQEVILRCVPISNHLYFYWYRQILGQKVEFLVSFYNNEISEKSEIFDDQFSVERPDGSNFTLKIRSTKLEDSAMYFCASTPFNTGELFFGEGSRLTVL.

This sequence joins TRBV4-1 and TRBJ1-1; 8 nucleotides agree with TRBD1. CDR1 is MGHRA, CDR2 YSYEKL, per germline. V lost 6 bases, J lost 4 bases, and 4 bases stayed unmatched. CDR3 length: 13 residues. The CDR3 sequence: CASSPGGITEAFF. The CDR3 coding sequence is TGCGCCAGCAGTCCAGGGGGCATCACTGAAGCTTTCTTT.

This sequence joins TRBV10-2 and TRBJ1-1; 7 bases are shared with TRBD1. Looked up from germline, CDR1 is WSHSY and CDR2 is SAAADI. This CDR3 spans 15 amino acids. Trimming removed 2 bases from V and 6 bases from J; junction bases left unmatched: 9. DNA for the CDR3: TGCGCCAGCAGTGAGACCCGACAGGGTGGGTCTGAAGCTTTCTTT. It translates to CASSETRQGGSEAFF.

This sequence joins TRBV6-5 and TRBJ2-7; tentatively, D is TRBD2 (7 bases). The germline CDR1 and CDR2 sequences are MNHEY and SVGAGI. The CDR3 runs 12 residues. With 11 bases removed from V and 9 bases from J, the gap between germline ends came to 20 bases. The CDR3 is CASAGAWVAQYF. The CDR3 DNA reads TGTGCCTCGGCGGGGGCCTGGGTAGCGCAGTACTTC.